Below, 19 T cell receptor beta chains from the same sample are listed, as sequenced in a study of T cell responses to AZD1222 COVID-19 vaccine. TCRdb keeps only in-frame clones here, not all; method: immunoSEQ multiplex PCR. The repertoire consists of about 130,000 clones, with 89% occurring once and the leading ten covering roughly a tenth. Sample: peripheral blood, taken 28 days after the second AZD1222 dose. Receptor source: an adult who received the AZD1222 COVID-19 vaccine.

The rearrangement links TRBV6-5 to TRBJ1-1; 8 bases are shared with TRBD1. The CDR3 is made up of 13 amino acids. V was pared by 2 bases and J by 10 bases, with 6 bases of the junction left unmatched. Germline V gene data show CDR1 as MNHEY and CDR2 as SVGAGI. This CDR3 is CASSYGQGRGAFF. The CDR3 DNA is TGTGCCAGCAGTTACGGACAGGGACGGGGAGCTTTCTTT.

The chain employs TRBV5-3 and TRBJ1-2, with 7 bases identical to TRBD1. TRBV5-3 is an open reading frame whose function is uncertain. The CDR3 is 13 amino acids. V lost 4 bases to trimming and J lost 5 bases; unmatched junction nucleotides: 5. CDR3 sequence: CARSRTGDYGYTF. The CDR3 region has the DNA TGTGCCAGAAGCCGTACAGGGGATTATGGCTACACCTTC.

The V call is TRBV2, the J call TRBJ1-2; D gene ambiguous. V dropped 6 bases and J dropped 2 bases, with 4 bases sitting between them. CDR1 is SNHLY, CDR2 FYNNEI, per germline. This CDR3 is built from 11 residues. The CDR3 sequence is CASRENYGYTF. The CDR3 DNA reads as TGTGCCAGCAGAGAGAACTATGGCTACACCTTC.

This chain joins TRBV9 and TRBJ2-6; D may match TRBD1 or TRBD2 (5 bases each). Trimming took 4 bases from V and 4 from J, leaving 12 bases between them. Germline CDR1 is SGDLS and CDR2 is YYNGEE. The CDR3 covers 15 residues. For the CDR3, the DNA is TGTGCCAGCAGCCCCCTGGGGGTGGGGGCCAACGTCCTGACTTTC. As protein: CASSPLGVGANVLTF.

In this sample, this clone turned up once. This chain connects TRBV10-3 to TRBJ1-2; 7 bases align to TRBD1. V was pared by 0 bases and J by 4 bases, with 11 bases of the junction left unmatched. The length of the CDR3 is 17 residues. Germline V gene lookup returns CDR1 ENHRY and CDR2 SYGVKD. The CDR3 nucleotides are TGTGCCATCAGTGAGTCGATCACAGGGGCATGGGGCTATGGCTACACCTTC. It is translated as CAISESITGAWGYGYTF.

V gene TRBV5-5 combines with J gene TRBJ2-2, with 7 positions matching TRBD1. V lost 2 bases to trimming and J lost 5 bases; unmatched junction nucleotides: 9. CDR1 and CDR2 (germline): SGHKS, YYEKEE (reference sequence). The CDR3 extends over 16 amino acids. The CDR3 DNA follows: TGTGCCAGCAGCTTAACACAGGGCAGGGGGACCGGGGAGCTGTTTTTT. It is translated as CASSLTQGRGTGELFF.

The chain employs TRBV7-9 and TRBJ1-1; unclear D gene. The V end was cut by 6 bases, the J end by 1 base, with 15 bases between. The CDR3 is 15 amino acids. Germline lookup yields CDR1 SEHNR and CDR2 FQNEAQ (reference sequence). The CDR3: CASRDHATPNTEAFF. CDR3 sequence (DNA): TGTGCCAGCAGAGACCACGCAACACCGAACACTGAAGCTTTCTTT. Complete variable domain (other parts from reference TRBV7-9 and TRBJ1-1): DTGVSQNPRHKITKRGQNVTFRCDPISEHNRLYWYRQTLGQGPEFLTYFQNEAQLEKSRLLSDRFSAERPKGSFSTLEIQRTEQGDSAMYLCASRDHATPNTEAFFGQGTRLTVV.

This chain links TRBV10-3 with TRBJ2-6; D possibly uses TRBD1 or TRBD2 (5 bases each). Looked up from germline, CDR1 is ENHRY and CDR2 is SYGVKD. The CDR3 has 19 residues. V was trimmed by 2 bases and J by 0 bases, leaving 17 bases between them. The CDR3, as DNA: TGTGCCATCAGTGAGGACCCCCGGACAACTAGCTCTGGGGCCAACGTCCTGACTTTC. Protein: CAISEDPRTTSSGANVLTF.

This chain connects TRBV7-2 to TRBJ2-3, with D tentatively TRBD2 (6 bases). The CDR3 covers 13 residues. V was cut by 6 bases and J by 6 bases, with 13 bases left in between. CDR1 is SGHTA, CDR2 FQGNSA, per germline. The chain's CDR3 is CASSWDSFDTQYF. The CDR3 coding sequence is TGTGCCAGCAGTTGGGACTCTTTCGATACGCAGTATTTT.

The rearrangement links TRBV3-1 (or the pseudogene TRBV3-2) to TRBJ2-7; D is uncertain. The CDR3 runs 12 residues. Germline values: CDR1 LGHDT, CDR2 YNNKEL (reference sequence). Trimming took off 3 bases at V and 1 base at J, with 4 bases between the two ends. CDR3 residues: CASSHLSYEQYF. CDR3 bases: TGTGCCAGCAGCCATCTGTCCTACGAGCAGTACTTC.

This clone was counted a single time. The chain has TRBV7-2 and TRBJ1-6; no clear D. This CDR3 has 15 amino acids. CDR1 is SGHTA, CDR2 FQGNSA, per germline. V dropped 0 bases and J dropped 9 bases, with 12 bases sitting between them. The CDR3 region is CASSLAAYAGSPLHF. CDR3 bases: TGTGCCAGCAGCTTAGCGGCTTACGCAGGTTCACCCCTCCACTTT.

The V call is TRBV5-1, the J call TRBJ2-7, with 10 bases identical to TRBD2. Germline assignment: CDR1 SGHRS and CDR2 YFSETQ. V shed 6 bases, J shed 6 bases, and the junction held 15 bases outside the gene matches. This CDR3 has 16 residues. Written as DNA, the CDR3 is TGCGCCAGCACCCCAGGGGGGACTAGCGACCCTTCCGAGCAGTACTTC. Translating it yields CASTPGGTSDPSEQYF.

The CDR3 DNA reads TGTGCCTGGAGTGAAGGTGGGGGGGCCGGCTATGGCTACACCTTC. Translation gives CAWSEGGGAGYGYTF. J is TRBJ1-2 and V is TRBV30; possible D gene TRBD1, 6 bases. Trimming shortened V by 1 base and J by 4 bases, and 16 bases separated the two germline ends. This CDR3 is 15 amino acids long. Germline V gene lookup returns CDR1 GTSNPN and CDR2 SVGIG (reference sequence).

The V call is TRBV27, the J call TRBJ2-7; unclear D gene. Trimming removed 5 bases at V and 0 bases at J, with 14 bases between. CDR3 length: 15 amino acids. CDR1 and CDR2 from the germline V gene are MNHEY and SMNVEV (reference sequence). The CDR3 protein is CASSPRTHASYEQYF. CDR3 sequence (DNA): TGTGCCAGCAGTCCTAGGACGCACGCCTCCTACGAGCAGTACTTC.

This rearrangement joins TRBV11-2 to TRBJ1-2; D is possibly TRBD1 (6 bases). Germline V lookup: CDR1 SGHAT, CDR2 FQNNGV. The V end lost 1 base, the J end lost 2 bases, and 11 bases lay between the germline ends. This CDR3 spans 15 amino acids. CDR3: CASSLGTAMNYGYTF. CDR3 coding DNA: TGTGCCAGCAGCTTAGGGACAGCGATGAACTATGGCTACACCTTC.

The chain links TRBV2 to TRBJ2-1; D is ambiguous. Germline-derived CDR1 and CDR2 are SNHLY and FYNNEI. This CDR3 has 11 residues. The V and J ends lost 2 bases and 12 bases respectively, with 8 bases between them. CDR3 protein: CASSEYKLQFF. DNA of the CDR3: TGTGCCAGCAGTGAATATAAATTGCAGTTCTTC.

The chain combines TRBV18 with TRBJ1-1, with D perhaps matching TRBD1 (5 bases). This CDR3 has 13 residues. CDR1 is KGHSH, CDR2 LQKENI, per germline. Trimming removed 4 bases from V and 1 base from J, with 7 bases in between. The CDR3: CASSQQANTEAFF. DNA for the CDR3: TGTGCCAGCTCACAACAGGCGAACACTGAAGCTTTCTTT.

This clone appeared a few times. The genes are TRBV7-9 and TRBJ1-1; D is unclear. V was trimmed by 5 bases and J by 3 bases, leaving 13 bases between them. The CDR3 covers 14 residues. Germline CDR1 SEHNR, CDR2 FQNEAQ (reference sequence). The CDR3 is CASSPLDAYTEAFF. The CDR3 nucleotides read TGTGCCAGCAGCCCGCTTGACGCGTACACTGAAGCTTTCTTT.

This clone showed up just a few times. This sequence joins TRBV7-9 and TRBJ1-2, with D hard to call. The CDR3 length is 14 residues. V lost 1 base, J lost 6 bases, and 12 bases lay in between. Germline V gene lookup returns CDR1 SEHNR and CDR2 FQNEAQ (reference sequence). The CDR3 here is CASSLVELLHGYTF. Written as DNA, the CDR3 is TGTGCCAGCAGCTTAGTGGAACTCCTCCATGGCTACACCTTC.